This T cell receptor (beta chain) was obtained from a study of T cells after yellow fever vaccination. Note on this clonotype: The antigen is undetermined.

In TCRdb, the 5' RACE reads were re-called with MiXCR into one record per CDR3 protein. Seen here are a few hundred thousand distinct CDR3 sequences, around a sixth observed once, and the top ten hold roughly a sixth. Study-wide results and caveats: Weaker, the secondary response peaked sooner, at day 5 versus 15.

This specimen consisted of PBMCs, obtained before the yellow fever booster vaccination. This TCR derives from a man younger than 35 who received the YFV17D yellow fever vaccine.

The CDR3 coding sequence is TGCGCCAGCAGCTGGAGCCGAGAGCTAGGGCTGTTTTTT. Translation: CASSWSRELGLFF. This chain uses TRBV5-1 with TRBJ2-2; D gene unclear. V was trimmed by 3 bases and J by 13 bases, leaving 16 bases between them. The CDR3 length is 13 residues. The germline V gene has CDR1 SGHRS and CDR2 YFSETQ.